Shown below are 18 T cell receptor beta chains from a single sample sequenced in a study of immune cell composition in non-small cell lung cancer (dated by TCRdb to 2015 to 2018). Non-adjacent lung tissue from the same patient, taken as far from the tumour as possible and at least 3 cm away, was used for the normal lung samples. To prepare the library, the immunoSEQ multiplex PCR assay was applied. TCRdb's version of the immuneACCESS table is confined to in-frame rearrangements and falls short of the full clone set. An unresolved V gene accounts for under half of the shortfall where checked; the remainder is of unknown origin. This sample comprises under 6,000 clones, 88% of them detected only once. The ten largest clones add up to around 6.1% of the sample. The sample taken for sequencing was non-adjacent lung tissue. The receptors here all came from a human donor with non-small cell lung cancer. Some clones in this sample may be carry-over from other donors' samples.

The table lists this clone with a count of one. The gene calls are TRBV7-6 and TRBJ1-1, with D unresolved. CDR3 length: 13 residues. Germline V lookup: CDR1 SGHVS, CDR2 FNYEAQ. The V gene lost 1 base and the J gene lost 5 bases, with 8 bases spanning the gap. The CDR3 reads CASSLGGGTEAFF. DNA of the CDR3: TGTGCCAGCAGCTTAGGGGGAGGGACTGAAGCTTTCTTT.

The V gene is TRBV2, the J gene TRBJ1-5; TRBD1 is a possible D gene (5 bases). Trimming shortened V by 7 bases and J by 3 bases, and 16 bases separated the two germline ends. In germline, CDR1 is SNHLY, CDR2 FYNNEI. The CDR3 has 15 amino acids. CDR3 region: CASTYGAGYNQPQHF. In DNA, the CDR3 is TGTGCCAGCACCTATGGGGCAGGGTACAATCAGCCCCAGCATTTT. Drawing the rest from reference TRBV2 and TRBJ1-5, the complete variable domain is EPEVTQTPSHQVTQMGQEVILRCVPISNHLYFYWYRQILGQKVEFLVSFYNNEISEKSEIFDDQFSVERPDGSNFTLKIRSTKLEDSAMYFCASTYGAGYNQPQHFGDGTRLSIL.

The count of this clone is one. The rearrangement joins TRBV10-3 to TRBJ1-3, with D perhaps TRBD1 (6 bases). CDR1 ENHRY and CDR2 SYGVKD come from the germline V gene. The germline V and J ends were trimmed by 10 bases and 0 bases, with 13 bases remaining between them. CDR3 size: 14 residues. CDR3 DNA: TGTGCCACCCTTCGGACAGACTCTGGAAACACCATATATTTT. Translation: CATLRTDSGNTIYF.

The V and J genes are TRBV11-2 and TRBJ2-5, with unresolved D. Looked up from germline, CDR1 is SGHAT and CDR2 is FQNNGV. The V end lost 0 bases, the J end lost 5 bases, and 4 bases lay between the germline ends. This CDR3 comprises 12 residues. This CDR3 reads CASSLDRETQYF. The CDR3 DNA reads TGTGCCAGCAGCTTAGATCGGGAGACCCAGTACTTC.

This clone was seen only a few times. The gene calls are TRBV6-1 and TRBJ1-2, with D unresolved. CDR1 is MNHNS and CDR2 is SASEGT in the germline V gene. The CDR3 sequence is 13 residues long. Trimming removed 8 bases from V and 0 bases from J, with 10 bases in between. CDR3 in amino acids: CASLLDPNYGYTF. The CDR3 DNA reads TGTGCCAGCCTACTAGATCCTAACTATGGCTACACCTTC.

The chain couples TRBV2 to TRBJ1-5; D might be TRBD1 (6 bases). V lost 6 bases, J lost 1 base, and 10 bases lay in between. CDR1 SNHLY and CDR2 FYNNEI come from the germline V gene. The CDR3 is 14 amino acids. CDR3: CASRRTVSNQPQHF. In DNA, the CDR3 is TGTGCCAGCAGGAGGACAGTCAGCAATCAGCCCCAGCATTTT.

The chain recombines TRBV29-1 with TRBJ2-7; 12 bases align to TRBD1. Germline CDR1 and CDR2: SQVTM and ANQGSEA. J lost 7 bases, V lost 7 bases, and 5 bases had no gene match. This CDR3 has 12 amino acids. CDR3 sequence reads: CSGGTGGREQYF. CDR3 in DNA: TGCAGCGGCGGGACAGGGGGCCGTGAGCAGTACTTC.

The V gene is TRBV28, the J gene TRBJ2-7; D ambiguous. The CDR3 consists of 12 residues. Germline CDR1 is MDHEN and CDR2 is SYDVKM. V shed 6 bases and J shed 0 bases, with 6 bases lying between them. The CDR3 region has the DNA TGTGCCAGCAGCCCGAGCTCCTACGAGCAGTACTTC. The encoded protein is CASSPSSYEQYF.

There are a few counts of this clone. The genes are TRBV30 and TRBJ2-1; D is unresolved. Germline CDR1 reads GTSNPN; CDR2 reads SVGIG (reference sequence). The CDR3 runs 12 residues. V shed 0 bases and J shed 9 bases, with 9 bases lying between them. CDR3 in DNA: TGTGCCTGGAGTGTAGATTCTAGTGAGCAGTTCTTC. It translates to CAWSVDSSEQFF.

The rearrangement uses TRBV6-1 and TRBJ1-1, with D possibly matching TRBD1 (5 bases). The V and J ends lost 7 bases and 7 bases respectively, with 19 bases between them. This CDR3 has 14 residues. Per germline, CDR1 MNHNS and CDR2 SASEGT. As DNA, the CDR3 is TGTGCCAGCACCCCGGGTCACACCAGGGTTGAAGCTTTCTTT. Translation: CASTPGHTRVEAFF.

This clone has more than one count but fewer than ten. The gene calls are TRBV27 and TRBJ2-3; D is perhaps TRBD1 (7 bases). This CDR3 is built from 16 residues. V was cut by 6 bases and J by 6 bases, with 22 bases left in between. Germline values: CDR1 MNHEY, CDR2 SMNVEV (reference sequence). The CDR3 spells CASSDDPRGVVDTQYF. The DNA for the CDR3 is TGTGCCAGCAGCGACGATCCCAGGGGGGTGGTCGATACGCAGTATTTT.

This clone was counted between two and nine times. V is TRBV5-1 and J is TRBJ1-1, with D possibly being TRBD1 (6 bases). Germline CDR1 reads SGHRS; CDR2 reads YFSETQ. The CDR3 has 14 residues. V lost 4 bases and J lost 0, with 10 bases in between. Here the CDR3 reads CASSGTQLNTEAFF. The CDR3 DNA follows: TGCGCCAGCAGCGGGACACAGTTGAACACTGAAGCTTTCTTT.

The chain joins TRBV2 to TRBJ2-2; 8 bases fit TRBD2. This CDR3 comprises 12 residues. V lost 6 bases to trimming and J lost 7 bases; unmatched junction nucleotides: 1. From germline, CDR1 is SNHLY and CDR2 FYNNEI. CDR3 nucleotides: TGTGCCAGCAGCACTAGCGGCGGGGAGCTGTTTTTT. Its protein product is CASSTSGGELFF. The complete variable domain, with remaining parts taken from reference TRBV2 and TRBJ2-2, reads EPEVTQTPSHQVTQMGQEVILRCVPISNHLYFYWYRQILGQKVEFLVSFYNNEISEKSEIFDDQFSVERPDGSNFTLKIRSTKLEDSAMYFCASSTSGGELFFGEGSRLTVL.

This chain connects TRBV28 to TRBJ1-1; a weak D match, TRBD1 (5 bases). The CDR3 extends over 14 amino acids. Trimming pared 1 base from V and 4 bases from J, leaving 10 bases between. Germline CDR1 MDHEN, CDR2 SYDVKM. The chain's CDR3 is CASSLSQGLTEAFF. The CDR3 DNA reads as TGTGCCAGCAGTTTATCGCAGGGCCTCACTGAAGCTTTCTTT. The variable domain in full, with the rest retrieved from reference TRBV28 and TRBJ1-1, is DVKVTQSSRYLVKRTGEKVFLECVQDMDHENMFWYRQDPGLGLRLIYFSYDVKMKEKGDIPEGYSVSREKKERFSLILESASTNQTSMYLCASSLSQGLTEAFFGQGTRLTVV.

In DNA, the CDR3 is TGCGCCAGCAGCTTAGCCCCACCCGGGGCTAATGAAAAACTGTTTTTT. This sequence encodes CASSLAPPGANEKLFF. The genes are TRBV5-1 and TRBJ1-4; D not certain. V shed 2 bases and J shed 3 bases, with 14 bases lying between them. Germline CDR1 SGHRS, CDR2 YFSETQ. This CDR3 has 16 amino acids.

This clone was detected once. V gene TRBV6-6 combines with J gene TRBJ2-3; 8 bases are a match to TRBD2. CDR3 length: 15 amino acids. With 7 bases clipped from V and 3 bases from J, the junction kept 9 bases outside the gene matches. Germline CDR1 and CDR2: MNHNY and SVGAGI (reference sequence). The DNA for the CDR3 is TGTGCCAGCACTGGGCGGGAGGAGGAAACAGATACGCAGTATTTT. Translation: CASTGREEETDTQYF.

A single count supports this clone. The chain is built from TRBV29-1 and TRBJ1-5, with a weak D call TRBD1 (5 bases). Between the trimmed V and J ends, which lost 5 bases and 0 bases, there was a span of 8 bases. The CDR3 is made up of 13 amino acids. The germline V gene has CDR1 SQVTM and CDR2 ANQGSEA. CDR3: CSVRTNSNQPQHF. The CDR3 DNA is TGCAGCGTTAGGACAAATAGCAATCAGCCCCAGCATTTT.

This clone was detected only once. The genes are TRBV5-3 and TRBJ1-1, with TRBD1 identical over 7 bases. TRBV5-3 counts as an open reading frame of uncertain function. Losses at the gene ends were 0 bases for V and 3 bases for J; bases not matched to a gene: 2. CDR3 length equals 14 residues. The CDR3 region is CARSLGQGDTEAFF. For the CDR3, the DNA is TGTGCCAGAAGCTTGGGGCAGGGGGACACTGAAGCTTTCTTT.